A selection of T cell receptor beta chains follows, all from one sample in a study of T cells in Graves' hyperthyroidism and ophthalmopathy. Via MiXCR, TCRdb re-called the multiplex PCR reads, giving one row per CDR3 protein. Of approximately 300,000 distinct CDR3 sequences listed, about 15% are singletons. Source material: blood. These receptor sequences come from a woman aged 60-70 years with Graves' ophthalmopathy. The CDR3 runs from the conserved cysteine through the conserved F or W. The D gene is left open where the match is weak. Size is stated for part of the rows, as once, few or many counts, or as a class when the clone is expanded.

v_gene: TRBV6-4
j_gene: TRBJ1-5
d_gene: TRBD1
abundance: NA
CDR3aa: CASRIRDRGNPNQPQHF
CDR3nt: TGTGCCAGCAGGATAAGGGACAGAGGTAATCCCAATCAGCCCCAGCATTTT

v_gene: TRBV4-1
j_gene: TRBJ1-6
d_gene: NA
abundance: few
CDR3aa: CASSQGITNNSPLHF
CDR3nt: TGCGCCAGCAGCCAAGGTATCACTAATAATTCACCCCTCCACTTT

v_gene: TRBV4-1
j_gene: TRBJ1-5
d_gene: TRBD1
abundance: NA
CDR3aa: CASSQGGQGAVQPQHF
CDR3nt: TGCGCCAGCAGCCAAGGTGGACAGGGGGCTGTTCAGCCCCAGCATTTT

v_gene: TRBV11-2
j_gene: TRBJ1-2
d_gene: NA
abundance: many
CDR3aa: CVSSLLTVATNYGYTF
CDR3nt: TGTGTCAGCAGCTTACTAACAGTCGCAACTAACTATGGCTACACCTTC

v_gene: TRBV4-2
j_gene: TRBJ2-1
d_gene: NA
abundance: few
CDR3aa: CASSPGSGGNEQFF
CDR3nt: TGTGCCAGCAGCCCCGGCAGCGGTGGCAATGAGCAGTTCTTC

v_gene: TRBV13
j_gene: TRBJ2-7
d_gene: NA
abundance: many
CDR3aa: CASSLGGVYYEQYF
CDR3nt: TGTGCCAGCAGCTTAGGTGGGGTTTACTACGAGCAGTACTTC

v_gene: TRBV28
j_gene: TRBJ2-7
d_gene: TRBD2
abundance: many
CDR3aa: CAASYSGSIYEQYF
CDR3nt: TGTGCCGCGTCCTATAGCGGGAGTATCTACGAGCAGTACTTC

v_gene: TRBV28
j_gene: TRBJ1-5
d_gene: NA
abundance: NA
CDR3aa: CASSLFPGSNQPQHF
CDR3nt: TGTGCCAGCAGTTTATTCCCAGGGAGTAATCAGCCCCAGCATTTT

v_gene: TRBV7-2
j_gene: TRBJ2-7
d_gene: NA
abundance: many
CDR3aa: CASSLEQGPYEQYF
CDR3nt: TGTGCCAGCAGCTTAGAGCAGGGGCCCTACGAGCAGTACTTC

v_gene: TRBV5-1
j_gene: TRBJ1-6
d_gene: TRBD1
abundance: NA
CDR3aa: CASRETGLRSPLHF
CDR3nt: TGCGCCAGCAGGGAGACAGGGTTAAGGTCACCCCTCCACTTT

v_gene: TRBV4-2
j_gene: TRBJ2-5
d_gene: NA
abundance: NA
CDR3aa: CASSQDMTAILLQETQYF
CDR3nt: TGTGCCAGCAGCCAAGATATGACAGCGATTTTACTGCAAGAGACCCAGTACTTC

v_gene: TRBV29-1
j_gene: TRBJ1-4
d_gene: TRBD1
abundance: few
CDR3aa: CSVRTGGKLFF
CDR3nt: TGCAGCGTTAGGACAGGCGGAAAACTGTTTTTT

v_gene: TRBV30
j_gene: TRBJ2-7
d_gene: TRBD1
abundance: many
CDR3aa: CAWSVQGGSDEQYF
CDR3nt: TGTGCCTGGAGTGTACAAGGGGGCTCGGACGAGCAGTACTTC

v_gene: TRBV4-2
j_gene: TRBJ1-1
d_gene: NA
abundance: many
CDR3aa: CASSQVFQRTEAFF
CDR3nt: TGTGCCAGCAGCCAAGTTTTCCAACGAACTGAAGCTTTCTTT

v_gene: TRBV20-1
j_gene: TRBJ2-1
d_gene: TRBD1
abundance: many
CDR3aa: CSAGRDRGNEQFF
CDR3nt: TGCAGTGCTGGCCGGGACAGGGGCAATGAGCAGTTCTTC

v_gene: TRBV9
j_gene: TRBJ2-4
d_gene: TRBD2
abundance: many
CDR3aa: CASSARSGLAGTKNIQYF
CDR3nt: TGTGCCAGCAGCGCCCGTAGCGGGCTAGCGGGAACCAAAAACATTCAGTACTTC

v_gene: TRBV12-3/TRBV12-4
j_gene: TRBJ1-4
d_gene: NA
abundance: many
CDR3aa: CASSTDEKLFF
CDR3nt: TGTGCCAGCAGCACGGATGAAAAACTGTTTTTT

v_gene: TRBV7-7
j_gene: TRBJ2-2
d_gene: NA
abundance: NA
CDR3aa: CASSLWPGELFF
CDR3nt: TGTGCTAGCAGCTTATGGCCCGGGGAGCTGTTTTTT

v_gene: TRBV6-2/TRBV6-3
j_gene: TRBJ1-5
d_gene: NA
abundance: NA
CDR3aa: CASSYPSSYLPPKGAPQHF
CDR3nt: TGTGCCAGCAGTTACCCGAGTTCGTACTTACCTCCCAAAGGGGCACCCCAGCATTTT

v_gene: TRBV4-1
j_gene: TRBJ2-7
d_gene: NA
abundance: NA
CDR3aa: CASSQLENPRYEQYF
CDR3nt: TGCGCCAGCAGCCAATTGGAGAACCCGCGCTACGAGCAGTACTTC

v_gene: TRBV5-4
j_gene: TRBJ1-1
d_gene: NA
abundance: few
CDR3aa: CASISEATEAFF
CDR3nt: TGTGCCAGCATATCCGAGGCCACTGAAGCTTTCTTT

v_gene: TRBV6-5
j_gene: TRBJ1-4
d_gene: NA
abundance: NA
CDR3aa: CASSYRGTNEKLFF
CDR3nt: TGTGCCAGCAGTTACAGGGGAACTAATGAAAAACTGTTTTTT

v_gene: TRBV11-2
j_gene: TRBJ2-5
d_gene: TRBD1
abundance: many
CDR3aa: CASSLGDRGEKTQYF
CDR3nt: TGTGCCAGCAGCTTAGGGGACAGGGGAGAAAAGACCCAGTACTTC

v_gene: TRBV7-6
j_gene: TRBJ2-5
d_gene: NA
abundance: many
CDR3aa: CASSLAWGRTAQETQYF
CDR3nt: TGTGCCAGCAGCTTAGCGTGGGGCAGGACGGCCCAAGAGACCCAGTACTTC

v_gene: TRBV12-3/TRBV12-4
j_gene: TRBJ2-7
d_gene: TRBD1
abundance: many
CDR3aa: CASRDRGPPDF
CDR3nt: TGTGCCAGCAGGGACAGGGGGCCTCCGGACTTC

v_gene: TRBV24-1
j_gene: TRBJ2-3
d_gene: TRBD2
abundance: many
CDR3aa: CATETGLAGDTQYF
CDR3nt: TGTGCCACCGAAACGGGACTAGCGGGAGATACGCAGTATTTT

v_gene: TRBV12-3/TRBV12-4
j_gene: TRBJ2-7
d_gene: NA
abundance: many
CDR3aa: CASSLGQGRYEQYF
CDR3nt: TGTGCCAGCAGTTTAGGGCAGGGGAGATACGAGCAGTACTTC

v_gene: TRBV6-2/TRBV6-3
j_gene: TRBJ1-1
d_gene: NA
abundance: many
CDR3aa: CASSYPAPGRIIF
CDR3nt: TGTGCCAGCAGTTACCCAGCCCCGGGGCGCATTATCTTT

v_gene: TRBV19
j_gene: TRBJ1-5
d_gene: TRBD1
abundance: few
CDR3aa: CASSIDRAFGNQPQHF
CDR3nt: TGTGCCAGTAGTATCGACAGGGCGTTTGGCAATCAGCCCCAGCATTTT

v_gene: TRBV14
j_gene: TRBJ2-5
d_gene: NA
abundance: few
CDR3aa: CASSQVRETQYF
CDR3nt: TGTGCCAGCAGCCAAGTACGAGAGACCCAGTACTTC